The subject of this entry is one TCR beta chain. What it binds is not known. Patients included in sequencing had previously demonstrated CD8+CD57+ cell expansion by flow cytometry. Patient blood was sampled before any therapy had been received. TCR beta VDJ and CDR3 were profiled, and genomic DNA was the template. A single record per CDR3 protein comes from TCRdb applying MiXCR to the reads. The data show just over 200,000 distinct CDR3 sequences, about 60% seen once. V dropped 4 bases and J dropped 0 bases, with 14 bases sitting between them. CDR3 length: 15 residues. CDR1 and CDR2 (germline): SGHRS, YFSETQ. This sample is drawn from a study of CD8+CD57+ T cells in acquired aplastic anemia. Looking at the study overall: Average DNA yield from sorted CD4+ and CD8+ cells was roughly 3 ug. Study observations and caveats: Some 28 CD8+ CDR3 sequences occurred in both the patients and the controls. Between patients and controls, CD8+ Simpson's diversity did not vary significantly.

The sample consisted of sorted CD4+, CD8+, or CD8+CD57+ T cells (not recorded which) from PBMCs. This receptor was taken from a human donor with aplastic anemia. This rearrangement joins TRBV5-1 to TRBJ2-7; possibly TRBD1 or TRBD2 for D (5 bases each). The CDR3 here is CASSAEGTLSYEQYF. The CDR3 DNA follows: TGCGCCAGCAGCGCCGAAGGGACCCTCTCCTACGAGCAGTACTTC. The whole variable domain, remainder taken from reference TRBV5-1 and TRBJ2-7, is KAGVTQTPRYLIKTRGQQVTLSCSPISGHRSVSWYQQTPGQGLQFLFEYFSETQRNKGNFPGRFSGRQFSNSRSEMNVSTLELGDSALYLCASSAEGTLSYEQYFGPGTRLTVT.